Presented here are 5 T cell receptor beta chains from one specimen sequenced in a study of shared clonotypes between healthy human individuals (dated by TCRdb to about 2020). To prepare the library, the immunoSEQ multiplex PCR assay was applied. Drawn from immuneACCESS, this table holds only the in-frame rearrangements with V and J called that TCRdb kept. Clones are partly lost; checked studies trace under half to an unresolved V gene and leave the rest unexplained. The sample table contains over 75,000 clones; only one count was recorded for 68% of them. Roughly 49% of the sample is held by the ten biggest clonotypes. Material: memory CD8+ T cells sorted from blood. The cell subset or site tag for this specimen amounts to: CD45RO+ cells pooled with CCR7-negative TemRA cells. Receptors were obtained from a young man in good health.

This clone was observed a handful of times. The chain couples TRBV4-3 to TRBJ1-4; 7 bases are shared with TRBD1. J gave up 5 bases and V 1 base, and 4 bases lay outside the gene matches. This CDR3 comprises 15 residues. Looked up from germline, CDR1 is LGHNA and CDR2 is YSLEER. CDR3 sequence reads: CASSQGTGQNEKLFF. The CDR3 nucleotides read TGCGCCAGCAGCCAAGGGACAGGACAAAATGAAAAACTGTTTTTT.

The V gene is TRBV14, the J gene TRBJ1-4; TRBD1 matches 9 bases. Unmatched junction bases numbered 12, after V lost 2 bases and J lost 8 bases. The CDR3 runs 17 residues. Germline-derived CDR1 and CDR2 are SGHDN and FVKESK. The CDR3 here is CASSQTKWDREYEKLFF. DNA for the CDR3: TGTGCCAGCAGCCAAACAAAGTGGGACAGGGAATACGAAAAACTGTTTTTT.

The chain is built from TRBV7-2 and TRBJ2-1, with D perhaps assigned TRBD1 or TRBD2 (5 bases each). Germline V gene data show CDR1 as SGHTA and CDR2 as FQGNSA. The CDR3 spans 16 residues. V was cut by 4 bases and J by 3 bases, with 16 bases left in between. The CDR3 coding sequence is TGTGCCAGCAGCTCCTTTGGGACCACTGACTACAATGAGCAGTTCTTC. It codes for CASSSFGTTDYNEQFF.

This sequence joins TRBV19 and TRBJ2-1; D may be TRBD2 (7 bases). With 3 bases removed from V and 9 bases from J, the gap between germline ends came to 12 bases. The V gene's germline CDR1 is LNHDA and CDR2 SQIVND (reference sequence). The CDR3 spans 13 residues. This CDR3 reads CASSIGGGGEQFF. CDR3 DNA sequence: TGTGCCAGTAGTATCGGCGGGGGCGGTGAGCAGTTCTTC.

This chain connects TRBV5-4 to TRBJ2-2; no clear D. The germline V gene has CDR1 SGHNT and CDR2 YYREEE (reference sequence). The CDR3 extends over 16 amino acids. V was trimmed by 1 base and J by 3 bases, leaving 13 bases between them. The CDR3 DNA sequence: TGTGCCAGCAGCTTGATTATTAGTTCCGACACCGGGGAGCTGTTTTTT. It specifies CASSLIISSDTGELFF.